One sample yielded the 10 T cell receptor beta chains listed below, sequenced in a study of T cells after yellow fever vaccination. One entry per CDR3 protein, called by TCRdb with MiXCR from the 5' RACE reads. The sample consists of about 240,000 distinct CDR3 sequences, roughly 4% of them appearing once. Sequencing used PBMCs, obtained 15 days after the yellow fever booster vaccination. These receptors were collected from a man aged 18 to 30 who received the YFV17D yellow fever vaccine.

This clonotype was detected ten times or more. The chain carries TRBV29-1 and TRBJ2-7; 8 nucleotides line up with TRBD1. This CDR3 is 15 amino acids long. CDR1 SQVTM and CDR2 ANQGSEA come from the germline V gene. V shed 4 bases, J shed 0 bases, and the junction held 8 bases outside the gene matches. CDR3 sequence: CSVGSRQGHSYEQYV. The CDR3 bases are TGCAGCGTTGGTAGCCGACAGGGGCACTCCTACGAGCAGTACGTC.

This clonotype was recorded at least ten times. V usage is TRBV7-9 and J usage is TRBJ2-1, with D possibly matching TRBD2 (6 bases). The germline V gene has CDR1 SEHNR and CDR2 FQNEAQ (reference sequence). Trimming took off 3 bases at V and 5 bases at J, with 14 bases between the two ends. The length of the CDR3 is 15 residues. CDR3 coding DNA: TGTGCCAGCAGCTTGGGGTGGACTAACAACAATGAGCAGTTCTTC. This sequence encodes CASSLGWTNNNEQFF.

This clonotype was recorded many times. An end of the junction does not agree with germline; a read error may underlie this. The chain is built from TRBV7-7 and TRBJ2-1, with D maybe TRBD2 (6 bases). Germline lookup yields CDR1 SSHAT and CDR2 FNYEAQ (reference sequence). The length of the CDR3 is 15 residues. CDR3 DNA sequence: TGTGCTAGCAGCTTAGGAACGGGGAGGTACAATGAGCAGTTCTTC. Its translation: CASSLGTGRYNEQFF.

This clonotype was picked up many times. The chain combines TRBV7-9 with TRBJ2-3; D is uncertain. This CDR3 contains 12 residues. Germline V gene sequence: CDR1 SEHNR, CDR2 FQNEAQ (reference sequence). V shed 9 bases and J shed 3 bases, with 10 bases lying between them. The CDR3 nucleotides read TGTGCCAGTAGGGCGATGACAGATACGCAGTATTTT. This sequence encodes CASRAMTDTQYF.

Many counts were recorded for this clonotype. This chain uses TRBV12-3 or TRBV12-4 with TRBJ2-5; no clear D gene. This CDR3 contains 11 residues. The V and J ends lost 3 bases and 9 bases respectively, with 8 bases between them. The CDR3 nucleotides are TGTGCCAGCAGTTTGAAGGTCGCCCAGTACTTC. Translation gives CASSLKVAQYF.

This clonotype was counted at least ten times. V and J are TRBV4-1 and TRBJ2-7; TRBD2 agrees at 7 bases. The CDR3 consists of 14 residues. After removal of 5 bases from V and 0 bases from J, the junction contained 4 bases not matched to a gene. Germline loops: CDR1 MGHRA, CDR2 YSYEKL. DNA for the CDR3: TGCGCCAGCAGCTTCCCGGGGGGCTCCTACGAGCAGTACTTC. It translates to CASSFPGGSYEQYF.

This clonotype was picked up many times. This chain uses TRBV2 with TRBJ2-3; no clear D gene. The CDR3 is 15 amino acids. Trimming shortened V by 3 bases and J by 2 bases, and 12 bases separated the two germline ends. Germline CDR1 SNHLY, CDR2 FYNNEI. The CDR3 here is CASSDDQQNTDTQYF. Here the CDR3 DNA reads TGTGCCAGCAGTGATGACCAGCAGAACACAGATACGCAGTATTTT.

This clonotype was seen at least ten times. The chain uses TRBV5-1 and TRBJ2-5, with 8 bases fitting TRBD1. V shed 3 bases and J 2 bases; nucleotides not matched to a gene: 6. This CDR3 contains 15 residues. The V gene's germline CDR1 is SGHRS and CDR2 YFSETQ. CDR3 protein: CASSSGTGPQETQYF. The DNA for the CDR3 is TGCGCCAGCAGCTCAGGGACAGGTCCTCAAGAGACCCAGTACTTC.

The genes are TRBV6-5 and TRBJ2-1, with 10 positions matching TRBD2. After removal of 4 bases from V and 4 bases from J, the junction contained 1 base not matched to a gene. The CDR3 length is 14 residues. From germline, CDR1 is MNHEY and CDR2 SVGAGI. The CDR3 region is CASSSSGGYNEQFF. DNA for the CDR3: TGTGCCAGCAGTTCTAGCGGGGGTTACAATGAGCAGTTCTTC.

This clonotype was recorded at least ten times. This rearrangement joins TRBV10-1 to TRBJ1-5; 8 bases align to TRBD1. Germline-derived CDR1 and CDR2 are WNHNN and SYGVQD (reference sequence). CDR3 size: 13 residues. The ends lost 9 bases at V and 2 bases at J; junction bases unmatched: 3. The CDR3 DNA reads TGCGCCAGGGACAGGGACGGCAATCAGCCCCAGCATTTT. Amino acids: CARDRDGNQPQHF.